Listed below are T cell receptor beta chains from one sample, sequenced in a study of regulatory T cells in long-lasting Graves disease. TCRdb used MiXCR to reprocess the multiplex PCR reads, holding one entry per CDR3 protein. Here the sample spans 400,000 or so distinct CDR3 sequences, around 20% being singletons. Sequenced material: peripheral blood mononuclear cells (PBMCs), taken when the disease was refractory, from a patient treated with antithyroid drugs. The origin of the receptors is a female donor with Graves disease. The CDR3 runs from the conserved cysteine through the conserved F or W.

>TRBV7-3|TRBJ1-5
CASSLGTLNQPQHF
>TRBV12-3/TRBV12-4|TRBJ2-5
CASSRTSGNGETQYF
>TRBV5-1|TRBJ1-3
CASSLHADSGNTIYF
>TRBV7-2|TRBJ2-1
CASSSWASGRNYNEQFF
>TRBV2|TRBJ2-7
CASSSGTDINYEQYF
>TRBV2|TRBJ2-6
CASRGTGANVLTF
>TRBV28|TRBJ1-4
CASSSSINRGSQATNEKLFF
>TRBV7-9|TRBJ1-2
CASSPHRQTYGYTF
>TRBV6-5|TRBJ2-7
CASSYSEPGLAFYEQYF
>TRBV18|TRBJ2-7
CASSPVVGQFSYEQYF
>TRBV24-1|TRBJ2-5
CATSDADLQETQYF
>TRBV14|TRBJ1-2
CASSPRRIYNYGYTF
>TRBV5-1|TRBJ2-2
CASGTSGRAASTGELFF
>TRBV20-1|TRBJ1-2
CSVRPDFWLYGYTF
>TRBV27|TRBJ1-6
CASSPTLDRGRSPLHF
>TRBV28|TRBJ1-1
CASSVRGGNTEAFF
>TRBV29-1|TRBJ1-1
CSVDGRRQYGISTEAFF
>TRBV20-1|TRBJ2-7
CSAAQGLAANEQYF
>TRBV29-1|TRBJ2-3
CSVTNPGLAASTDTQYF
>TRBV7-9|TRBJ1-1
CASSSPPDTEAFF
>TRBV20-1|TRBJ2-7
CSVQKGLAGNYEQYF
>TRBV7-3|TRBJ1-6
CASSLNPYNSPLHF
>TRBV7-2|TRBJ1-5
CASSIRLYSNQPQHF
>TRBV29-1|TRBJ1-2
CSVRDTRYGYTF
>TRBV5-1|TRBJ1-2
CASSSQGDTGGYTF
>TRBV5-1|TRBJ2-3
CASRGALNTDTQYF
>TRBV6-1|TRBJ2-7
CASSTRDRSPVSSYEQYF
>TRBV19|TRBJ1-2
CASSIFGRNYGYTF
>TRBV12-3/TRBV12-4|TRBJ2-7
CAGSYQGLREQYF
>TRBV20-1|TRBJ2-5
CSAYSNWGGETQYF
>TRBV5-5|TRBJ1-5
CASSFGGQAQPQHF
>TRBV28|TRBJ2-6
CASGPNTGLFTSGANVLTF
>TRBV5-1|TRBJ1-1
CASSLDRVSTEAFF
>TRBV6-2/TRBV6-3|TRBJ1-1
CATQDGNTEAFF
>TRBV7-7|TRBJ2-2
CASSPSWGGVNTGELFF
>TRBV5-6|TRBJ2-7
CASSMTGTSYEQYF
>TRBV18|TRBJ2-5
CASSGRGETQYF
>TRBV5-1|TRBJ2-7
CASSTSGTGYEQYF
>TRBV19|TRBJ1-1
CASRSEMNTEAFF
>TRBV4-2|TRBJ1-2
CASSQGGAQDDYTF
>TRBV29-1|TRBJ2-7
CSALGVDRVTEQYF
>TRBV7-9|TRBJ2-3
CASSLLAGPDTQYF
>TRBV9|TRBJ1-5
CASSDEELGGQPQHF
>TRBV12-3/TRBV12-4|TRBJ1-2
CASSFQENYGYTF
>TRBV6-5|TRBJ1-5
CASSYLGLQPQHF
>TRBV28|TRBJ2-5
CASSLRGLAGEETQYF
>TRBV9|TRBJ2-7
CASSVGPSGVYEQYF
>TRBV29-1|TRBJ2-7
CSVQGQGIEQYF
>TRBV27|TRBJ1-1
CASSFRETSEAFF
>TRBV12-3/TRBV12-4|TRBJ2-5
CASTRDRGQETQYF
>TRBV18|TRBJ2-7
CASSPPDRGGYEQYF
>TRBV11-1|TRBJ1-2
CASSLAGTGPDGYTF
>TRBV30|TRBJ2-7
CAVGEQYF
>TRBV7-8|TRBJ2-5
CASSHRRYQETQYF
>TRBV19|TRBJ1-5
CASRLSGGRQPQHF